This TCR beta chain originates from a study of blood T cell repertoires in COVID-19. As handled by the study authors: Amplification from reference gene primers served as the basis for estimated nucleated cell counts. TCRdb keeps only in-frame clones here, not all; method: immunoSEQ multiplex PCR. V, J and clone size were drawn from that table, and D and trimming were deduced from the DNA. The sample has about 210,000 clones, around 85% seen once. The V and J ends lost 6 bases and 3 bases, in that order; junction bases with no gene match: 4. CDR3 size: 15 residues. The germline V gene has CDR1 MNHEY and CDR2 SVGAGI. This clone occurred a few times.

The chain combines TRBV6-5 with TRBJ1-6; 8 bases map to TRBD1. The sequenced sample was peripheral blood. The sequence was obtained from a woman in her 70s with COVID-19, enrolled during active disease. The DNA of the CDR3 is TGTGCCAGCAGCCAAACAGGGGGCTATAATTCACCCCTCCACTTT. This gives the protein CASSQTGGYNSPLHF.